This TCR beta chain originates from a study of T cells in Graves' hyperthyroidism and ophthalmopathy. Study details: Staff took peripheral blood when the initial diagnosis was made, before any treatment began.

Researchers amplified the TCR beta CDR3 regions from RNA transcripts. Researchers ran a first-round RT-PCR on the TCR CDR3 using the HTBI primer set. A single record per CDR3 protein comes from TCRdb applying MiXCR to the multiplex PCR reads. The sample yields about 300,000 distinct CDR3 sequences, around a fifth seen once. Concerning this clonotype: A read error may be the cause here, since a much bigger clone is one base away.

Ophthalmopathy patients had moderate-to-severe active disease, CAS ≥3, NOSPECS ≥4, and disease duration under 3 months. Uncontrolled infection, other autoimmune disease, pregnancy or lactation disqualified patients from enrolment. Clinicians diagnosed patients from clinical symptoms, serum thyroxine and TRAb, thyroid ultrasound and orbital computed tomography. The source material was blood. The origin of this receptor is a man aged 45 to 65 with Graves' ophthalmopathy.

CDR3 sequence (DNA): TGCAGTGCCTACGGGACTAGCAAGCTCCACGAGCAGTACTTC. Encoded protein: CSAYGTSKLHEQYF. The rearrangement links TRBV20-1 to TRBJ2-7; the match to TRBD2 covers 9 bases. The CDR3 contains 14 residues. V dropped 6 bases and J dropped 5; count of bases not matched to a gene: 11. Germline CDR1 is DFQATT and CDR2 is SNEGSKA (reference sequence).